Shown below are 17 T cell receptor beta chains from a single sample sequenced in a study of T-cell memory formation after mild COVID-19. TCRdb ran MiXCR on the 5' RACE reads and lists one entry per CDR3 protein. The sample has just over 150,000 distinct CDR3 sequences, roughly 31% seen once. The specimen sequenced was PBMCs or a T cell subset sorted from them (not recorded which). The source of these receptors is an adult woman who had mild COVID-19 (a few samples of this study predate the infection). Cell type and time point are not known.

This clonotype was picked up one time. The chain couples TRBV5-1 to TRBJ1-1; TRBD1 matches at 7 bases. This CDR3 region has 16 residues. V dropped 1 base and J dropped 5; count of bases not matched to a gene: 11. Germline CDR1 reads SGHRS; CDR2 reads YFSETQ. The chain's CDR3 is CASSLITGVGETEAFF. For the CDR3, the DNA is TGCGCCAGCAGCTTGATTACAGGGGTTGGTGAGACTGAAGCTTTCTTT.

This sequence joins TRBV7-2 and TRBJ1-5, with D hard to call. Germline CDR1 and CDR2: SGHTA and FQGNSA. The V end lost 5 bases, the J end lost 7 bases, and 15 bases lay between the germline ends. The CDR3 runs to 14 residues. Written as DNA, the CDR3 is TGTGCCAGCAGCCCCTACGGGCCTGGACAGCCCCAGCATTTT. Translated, it gives CASSPYGPGQPQHF.

This chain links TRBV15 with TRBJ2-7, with D unclear. V lost 0 bases to trimming and J lost 3 bases, with 6 bases between them. This CDR3 spans 13 amino acids. The germline V gene encodes CDR1 LNHNV and CDR2 YYDKDF (reference sequence). DNA of the CDR3: TGTGCCACCAGCAGAGATCTGGGCTACGAGCAGTACTTC. It specifies CATSRDLGYEQYF.

The rearrangement links TRBV20-1 to TRBJ1-1, with D hard to call. V was pared by 3 bases and J by 3 bases, with 8 bases between. The CDR3 is 12 residues long. CDR1 DFQATT and CDR2 SNEGSKA come from the germline V gene (reference sequence). The CDR3 sequence is CSARTGDTEAFF. The CDR3 DNA reads as TGCAGTGCTAGGACTGGCGACACTGAAGCTTTCTTT.

V and J are TRBV5-6 and TRBJ2-7; 7 bases are a match to TRBD2. The CDR3 extends over 13 amino acids. The germline gives CDR1 SGHDT, CDR2 YYEEEE. J lost 3 bases, V lost 2 bases, and 2 bases had no gene match. The DNA for the CDR3 is TGTGCCAGCAGCTTTGGGAGGGGCTACGAGCAGTACTTC. As protein: CASSFGRGYEQYF.

This clonotype was detected once. This rearrangement joins TRBV5-4 to TRBJ2-2; the D is unclear. Trimming took off 4 bases at V and 6 bases at J, with 16 bases between the two ends. CDR1 is SGHNT, CDR2 YYREEE, per germline (reference sequence). This CDR3 has 15 residues. As DNA, the CDR3 is TGTGCCAGCAGCGAAAACGGGTGGAGTGCCGGGGAGCTGTTTTTT. Its translation is CASSENGWSAGELFF.

In this sample, this clonotype turned up a few times. The J gene is TRBJ2-7, the V gene TRBV7-6, with TRBD1 identical over 11 bases. CDR1 and CDR2 (germline): SGHVS, FNYEAQ. Trimming at V came to 5 bases and at J to 6 bases, leaving 6 bases not matched to a gene. This CDR3 spans 14 amino acids. CDR3 loop: CASSRTGGASEQYF. Here the CDR3 DNA reads TGTGCCAGCAGCCGGACAGGGGGCGCGTCCGAGCAGTACTTC.

This clonotype was seen a handful of times. The rearrangement links TRBV12-3 or TRBV12-4 to TRBJ1-1, with 7 positions matching TRBD1. After removal of 4 bases from V and 5 bases from J, the junction contained 10 bases not matched to a gene. The CDR3 sequence is 15 residues long. CDR3 DNA sequence: TGTGCCAGCAGTTCCGAAACCTCAGGGGGAACTGAAGCTTTCTTT. This sequence encodes CASSSETSGGTEAFF.

This clonotype came up a few times. V is TRBV7-6 and J is TRBJ2-1; 9 bases fit TRBD1. CDR1 SGHVS and CDR2 FNYEAQ come from the germline V gene. The CDR3 is made up of 15 amino acids. Trimming took 5 bases from V and 5 from J; bases not matched to a gene: 7. CDR3 loop: CASSRPGQGDNEQFF. CDR3 coding DNA: TGTGCCAGCAGCCGGCCGGGACAGGGTGACAATGAGCAGTTCTTC.

This clonotype was seen a handful of times. The chain has TRBV29-1 and TRBJ2-3; D is unresolved. The CDR3 sequence is 13 residues long. V lost 6 bases to trimming and J lost 0 bases, with 10 bases between them. Germline lookup yields CDR1 SQVTM and CDR2 ANQGSEA. The DNA for the CDR3 is TGCAGCGTCACGACAAGCAGCACAGATACGCAGTATTTT. Its translation is CSVTTSSTDTQYF.

The CDR3 spells CASSLGSIHTGELFF. CDR3 bases: TGTGCCAGCAGTTTGGGTTCCATTCACACCGGGGAGCTGTTTTTT. The chain joins TRBV12-3 or TRBV12-4 to TRBJ2-2; no clear D gene. The CDR3 covers 15 residues. V lost 3 bases and J 3 bases, leaving 11 bases between the germline ends.

The chain recombines TRBV19 with TRBJ1-1; possibly TRBD1 for D (6 bases). V gave up 4 bases and J gave up 3 bases, with 15 bases separating them. The CDR3 totals 15 residues. Germline CDR1 is LNHDA and CDR2 is SQIVND (reference sequence). CDR3 bases: TGTGCCAGTAGTAGGGACAAGCCGGCGGACACTGAAGCTTTCTTT. Its protein is CASSRDKPADTEAFF.

The chain joins TRBV7-2 to TRBJ2-3; D might be TRBD2 (6 bases). CDR1 and CDR2 from the germline V gene are SGHTA and FQGNSA. Trimming took 4 bases from V and 1 from J, leaving 18 bases between them. CDR3 length: 17 amino acids. CDR3 bases: TGTGCCAGCAGCTCCTCCGGGCCCGGAGGGGGCACAGATACGCAGTATTTT. It specifies CASSSSGPGGGTDTQYF. The complete variable domain, with remaining parts taken from reference TRBV7-2 and TRBJ2-3, reads GAGVSQSPSNKVTEKGKDVELRCDPISGHTALYWYRQSLGQGLEFLIYFQGNSAPDKSGLPSDRFSAERTGGSVSTLTIQRTQQEDSAVYLCASSSSGPGGGTDTQYFGPGTRLTVL.

This clonotype was found a few times. This rearrangement joins TRBV24-1 to TRBJ2-7; 10 bases are shared with TRBD1. V dropped 3 bases and J dropped 7; count of bases not matched to a gene: 5. This CDR3 contains 14 residues. Per germline, CDR1 KGHDR and CDR2 SFDVKD. CDR3 sequence reads: CATSDPGQGFEQYF. The CDR3 nucleotides are TGTGCCACCAGTGATCCGGGACAGGGGTTTGAGCAGTACTTC.

This clonotype has more than one count but fewer than ten. The chain links TRBV27 to TRBJ2-7; 9 bases map to TRBD1. The CDR3 is 14 residues long. V was clipped by 5 bases and J by 4 bases; unmatched bases: 6. CDR1 is MNHEY and CDR2 is SMNVEV in the germline V gene (reference sequence). CDR3 in amino acids: CASSKGTGRYEQYF. Here the CDR3 DNA reads TGTGCCAGCAGTAAGGGGACAGGGAGGTACGAGCAGTACTTC.

This clonotype was seen a handful of times. The rearrangement joins TRBV7-2 to TRBJ2-2; D gene uncertain. The length of the CDR3 is 14 residues. The V gene lost 6 bases and the J gene lost 2 bases, with 10 bases spanning the gap. Germline V CDR1 and CDR2: SGHTA, FQGNSA. Here the CDR3 DNA reads TGTGCCAGCAGGCAACAGATAAACACCGGGGAGCTGTTTTTT. This encodes CASRQQINTGELFF.

This clonotype has a handful of counts. V is TRBV6-2 or TRBV6-3 and J is TRBJ1-3, with D uncertain. The V gene's germline CDR1 is MNHEY and CDR2 SVGEGT. V shed 5 bases and J shed 2 bases, with 16 bases lying between them. The CDR3 has 16 amino acids. The CDR3 here is CASSRSGVSAGNTIYF. CDR3 nucleotides: TGTGCCAGCAGTCGCAGTGGGGTCTCGGCTGGAAACACCATATATTTT.